Following are 16 T cell receptor beta chains from one sample sequenced in a study of T-cell memory formation after mild COVID-19. TCRdb redid the calling of the 5' RACE reads with MiXCR, one entry per CDR3 protein. The sample carries around 340,000 distinct CDR3 sequences, roughly 20% recorded once. Sample: PBMCs or a T cell subset sorted from them (not recorded which). These receptors originate from an adult woman who had mild COVID-19 (a few samples of this study predate the infection). Cell type and time point are not known.

V gene TRBV7-9 combines with J gene TRBJ2-7, with a weak D call TRBD1 (6 bases). Germline V gene lookup returns CDR1 SEHNR and CDR2 FQNEAQ (reference sequence). This CDR3 is built from 14 residues. The V end lost 7 bases, the J end lost 1 base, and 14 bases lay between the germline ends. For the CDR3, the DNA is TGTGCCAGCACCTCAGACAGGCGGTCCTACGAGCAGTACTTC. As protein: CASTSDRRSYEQYF.

This clonotype was counted a few times. CDR3 DNA: TGCGCCAGCAGCTTGGGCTTAGGACTAGCGGGAGACGAGCAGTACTTC. Translated, it gives CASSLGLGLAGDEQYF. This rearrangement joins TRBV5-1 to TRBJ2-7; 13 positions match TRBD2. Losses at the gene ends were 0 bases for V and 5 bases for J; bases not matched to a gene: 5. Germline lookup yields CDR1 SGHRS and CDR2 YFSETQ. CDR3 size: 16 residues.

In its sample, this clonotype was seen a few times. V is TRBV6-6 and J is TRBJ1-6, with D maybe TRBD1 (6 bases). CDR3 size: 14 residues. Deletions cut 4 bases from V and 11 bases from J, with 15 bases between. In germline, CDR1 is MNHNY, CDR2 SVGAGI (reference sequence). CDR3 bases: TGTGCCAGCAGTTCACCGTCCAGGGGTCCACCCCTCCACTTT. Encoded protein: CASSSPSRGPPLHF.

This chain joins TRBV10-3 and TRBJ1-1, with D perhaps TRBD1 (5 bases). V dropped 4 bases and J dropped 0 bases, with 9 bases sitting between them. This CDR3 has 14 amino acids. The germline gives CDR1 ENHRY, CDR2 SYGVKD. CDR3 DNA: TGTGCCATCAGTGCGACAGCCTTGAACACTGAAGCTTTCTTT. It encodes CAISATALNTEAFF.

V and J are TRBV4-1 and TRBJ1-5, with a tentative D call TRBD1 (6 bases). The CDR3 spans 15 residues. Trimming shortened V by 4 bases and J by 4 bases, and 14 bases separated the two germline ends. The V gene's germline CDR1 is MGHRA and CDR2 YSYEKL. The CDR3 spells CASSRSDRTNQPQHF. The CDR3 DNA follows: TGCGCCAGCAGCCGTTCAGACAGGACAAATCAGCCCCAGCATTTT.

Only a few counts were recorded for this clonotype. The genes are TRBV20-1 and TRBJ2-7; no clear D. CDR3 length equals 14 residues. Germline V gene lookup returns CDR1 DFQATT and CDR2 SNEGSKA (reference sequence). Trimming took off 5 bases at V and 2 bases at J, with 16 bases between the two ends. The CDR3 here is CSAQTAYSAYEQYF. The CDR3 coding sequence is TGCAGTGCTCAAACCGCGTATTCGGCCTACGAGCAGTACTTC.

The chain couples TRBV12-3 or TRBV12-4 to TRBJ1-5; possibly TRBD1 for D (6 bases). The CDR3 has 14 residues. Trimming left V 5 bases short and J 3 bases short, with 11 bases between. CDR3 protein: CASSEQGPNQPQHF. CDR3 nucleotides: TGTGCCAGCAGTGAACAGGGCCCCAATCAGCCCCAGCATTTT.

This clonotype has a count of ten or more. The V and J genes are TRBV12-3 or TRBV12-4 and TRBJ2-1; 16 nucleotides match TRBD2. V lost 6 bases and J lost 7; bases outside the gene matches: 9. This CDR3 is built from 17 residues. CDR3 loop: CASSPGTSGGARNEQFF. The CDR3 coding sequence is TGTGCCAGCAGCCCTGGGACTAGCGGGGGGGCACGAAATGAGCAGTTCTTC.

Only a few counts were recorded for this clonotype. The CDR3: CASSLERGTYNEQFF. The CDR3 DNA reads as TGTGCCAGCAGCTTAGAGCGGGGTACTTACAATGAGCAGTTCTTC. The V and J genes are TRBV7-3 and TRBJ2-1; 7 positions match TRBD2. Germline CDR1 and CDR2: SGHTA and FQGTGA. V trimming: 2 bases; J trimming: 4 bases; junction bases outside the gene matches: 5. The CDR3 contains 15 residues. The full variable domain, rest sourced from reference TRBV7-3 and TRBJ2-1, is GAGVSQTPSNKVTEKGKYVELRCDPISGHTALYWYRQSLGQGPEFLIYFQGTGAADDSGLPNDRFFAVRPEGSVSTLKIQRTERGDSAVYLCASSLERGTYNEQFFGPGTRLTVL.

Only a few counts were recorded for this clonotype. V and J are TRBV4-1 and TRBJ1-5; the D gene is possibly TRBD1 (5 bases). V dropped 3 bases and J dropped 6 bases, with 15 bases sitting between them. The CDR3 is made up of 15 amino acids. Germline V gives CDR1 MGHRA, CDR2 YSYEKL. The CDR3 coding sequence is TGCGCCAGCAGCCAGCAGGGCGGGTTGGGTCAGCCCCAGCATTTT. Translating gives CASSQQGGLGQPQHF.

The chain carries TRBV28 and TRBJ1-2, with 7 bases that match TRBD1. This CDR3 has 14 amino acids. J lost 5 bases, V lost 2 bases, and 5 bases had no gene match. Germline V gene sequence: CDR1 MDHEN, CDR2 SYDVKM. CDR3 loop: CASSLVQGNYGYTF. CDR3 coding DNA: TGTGCCAGCAGTTTAGTACAGGGGAATTATGGCTACACCTTC.

The chain has TRBV4-3 and TRBJ2-3; tentatively, D is TRBD1 (6 bases). Germline loops: CDR1 LGHNA, CDR2 YSLEER. The CDR3 consists of 15 residues. V lost 6 bases and J 0 bases, leaving 13 bases between the germline ends. CDR3 region: CASSFRTESTDTQYF. The CDR3 nucleotides are TGCGCCAGCAGTTTCCGGACAGAAAGCACAGATACGCAGTATTTT.

This clonotype was seen a few times. This sequence joins TRBV25-1 and TRBJ2-7, with unresolved D. This CDR3 spans 10 amino acids. The V end lost 8 bases, the J end lost 6 bases, and 8 bases lay between the germline ends. Germline CDR1 is MGHDK and CDR2 is SYGVNS. CDR3 amino acids: CASGRSEQYF. The CDR3 bases are TGTGCCAGCGGCAGGTCCGAGCAGTACTTC.

The chain couples TRBV7-9 to TRBJ2-5; 7 bases map to TRBD1. CDR3 size: 16 residues. The junction had 11 bases not matched to a gene; V was cut back by 5 bases and J by 2 bases. The germline gives CDR1 SEHNR, CDR2 FQNEAQ (reference sequence). The CDR3 nucleotides are TGTGCCAGCAGCCCTTCGGGACAGTCGAAACAAGAGACCCAGTACTTC. Translation: CASSPSGQSKQETQYF. Full variable domain (remainder filled in from reference TRBV7-9 and TRBJ2-5): DTGVSQNPRHKITKRGQNVTFRCDPISEHNRLYWYRQTLGQGPEFLTYFQNEAQLEKSRLLSDRFSAERPKGSFSTLEIQRTEQGDSAMYLCASSPSGQSKQETQYFGPGTRLLVL.

V usage is TRBV12-3 or TRBV12-4 and J usage is TRBJ2-2; the match to TRBD1 covers 8 bases. The CDR3 is 14 residues long. J gave up 4 bases and V 6 bases, and 4 bases lay outside the gene matches. CDR3: CASRYRGFTGELFF. The CDR3 DNA reads as TGTGCCAGCAGGTACAGGGGGTTCACCGGGGAGCTGTTTTTT.

The CDR3 loop is CASGASGETQYF. CDR3 nucleotides: TGTGCCAGCGGGGCTAGCGGAGAGACCCAGTACTTC. The chain uses TRBV6-5 and TRBJ2-5; 7 bases map to TRBD2. Germline V gene lookup returns CDR1 MNHEY and CDR2 SVGAGI. The trim removed 8 bases at V and 4 bases at J, leaving 4 bases unmatched. The CDR3 is 12 residues long.